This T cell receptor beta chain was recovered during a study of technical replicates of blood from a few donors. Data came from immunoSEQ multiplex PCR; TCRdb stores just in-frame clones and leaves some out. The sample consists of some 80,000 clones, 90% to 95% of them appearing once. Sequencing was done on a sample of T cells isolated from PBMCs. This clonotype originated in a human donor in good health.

Here the CDR3 DNA reads TGTGCCAGCAGTTACAGTTACAGGGGTTCCTACGAGCAGTACTTC. Translated, it gives CASSYSYRGSYEQYF. The rearrangement uses TRBV6-5 and TRBJ2-7; TRBD1 matches at 7 bases. CDR1 MNHEY and CDR2 SVGAGI come from the germline V gene. Trimming at V came to 2 bases and at J to 1 base, leaving 5 bases not matched to a gene. This CDR3 has 15 amino acids.